This is a list of T cell receptor beta chains from one sample in a study of post-analysis software for immune sequencing data. TCRdb used MiXCR to reprocess the PCR reads, holding one entry per CDR3 protein. The profile shows about 680,000 distinct CDR3 sequences, over 45% of them singletons. Sequencing input: blood. These receptors came from a girl aged 2 to 10 with multiple sclerosis. Both conserved end residues are part of each CDR3. D genes are given only for firm matches. The size entry is marked missing in some rows and otherwise reads once, few, many or a size class.

-,TRBV6-2/TRBV6-3,15,TRBD2,TRBJ2-7,CASSKGGTSSHEQYF,TGTGCCAGCAGCAAGGGGGGGACTAGCTCCCACGAGCAGTACTTC
-,TRBV5-1,15,-,TRBJ1-1,CASRMPGTKGTEAFF,TGCGCCAGCAGGATGCCCGGGACGAAGGGCACTGAAGCTTTCTTT
-,TRBV7-2,16,TRBD1,TRBJ1-1,CASSQEKGARRTEAFF,TGTGCCAGCAGCCAGGAGAAGGGGGCGCGGAGGACTGAAGCTTTCTTT
once,TRBV5-1,16,-,TRBJ2-1,CASSLGAVTSYNEQFF,TGCGCCAGCAGCTTGGGAGCGGTAACCTCCTACAATGAGCAGTTCTTC
-,TRBV7-9,17,TRBD1,TRBJ2-2,CAGSHTPGQGVTGELFF,TGTGCCGGCAGCCACACCCCTGGACAGGGGGTTACCGGGGAGCTGTTTTTT
-,TRBV4-1,14,-,TRBJ2-7,CASSQVPGVGEQYF,TGCGCCAGCAGCCAAGTGCCCGGGGTGGGAGAGCAGTACTTC
-,TRBV12-3/TRBV12-4,14,-,TRBJ1-5,CASSSDRQNQPQHF,TGTGCCAGCAGTTCCGACAGACAGAATCAGCCCCAGCATTTT
-,TRBV10-1,14,-,TRBJ1-5,CASRGQAINQPQHF,TGCGCCAGCAGAGGCCAGGCGATCAATCAGCCCCAGCATTTT
-,TRBV19,14,TRBD1,TRBJ1-6,CASSGQGYGSPLHF,TGTGCCAGTAGTGGACAGGGGTACGGATCACCCCTCCACTTT
few,TRBV29-1,12,-,TRBJ2-5,CSVWTEKETQYF,TGCAGCGTCTGGACAGAGAAAGAGACCCAGTACTTC
few,TRBV15,13,-,TRBJ2-1,CATSVGPFGEQFF,TGTGCCACCAGCGTAGGGCCCTTCGGGGAGCAGTTCTTC
-,TRBV5-1,14,TRBD1,TRBJ2-1,CASSLQGAHDEQFF,TGCGCCAGCAGCTTACAGGGGGCGCATGATGAGCAGTTCTTC
-,TRBV7-2,15,TRBD1,TRBJ1-2,CASSSASGGAGGYTF,TGTGCCAGCAGCTCCGCTTCAGGGGGCGCGGGGGGCTACACCTTC
-,TRBV4-3,13,-,TRBJ2-3,CASSRELADTQYF,TGCGCCAGCAGCCGCGAACTAGCAGATACGCAGTATTTT
many,TRBV12-3/TRBV12-4,15,TRBD2,TRBJ2-1,CASSLTSGVYNEQFF,TGTGCCAGCAGCCTGACTAGCGGGGTATACAATGAGCAGTTCTTC
-,TRBV12-3/TRBV12-4,13,-,TRBJ1-2,CASTWGHNYGYTF,TGTGCCAGCACCTGGGGACACAACTATGGCTACACCTTC
-,TRBV10-3,16,-,TRBJ2-6,CAIRGEEGAGANVLTF,TGTGCCATCAGGGGGGAAGAGGGAGCTGGGGCCAACGTCCTGACTTTC
few,TRBV20-1,16,TRBD1,TRBJ1-1,CSAPLIAGGAGTEAFF,TGCAGTGCTCCCCTTATCGCAGGGGGCGCCGGCACTGAAGCTTTCTTT
few,TRBV7-2,19,TRBD2,TRBJ2-3,CASSLRWSGGLASTDTQYF,TGTGCCAGCAGCCTTAGATGGAGCGGGGGATTGGCTAGCACAGATACGCAGTATTTT
-,TRBV6-5,13,-,TRBJ2-3,CASSVRDPDTQYF,TGTGCCAGCAGCGTCAGGGATCCAGATACGCAGTATTTT
-,TRBV25-1,14,-,TRBJ1-2,CASSRGGEYYGYTF,TGTGCCAGCAGCCGGGGAGGGGAATACTATGGCTACACCTTC
-,TRBV5-1,15,-,TRBJ1-1,CASSPLDTSSTEAFF,TGCGCCAGCAGCCCCCTGGACACGTCTAGCACTGAAGCTTTCTTT
-,TRBV29-1,13,-,TRBJ2-1,CSVIRTAYNEQFF,TGCAGCGTCATAAGGACAGCCTACAATGAGCAGTTCTTC
-,TRBV10-3,15,TRBD1,TRBJ2-1,CAIKDREPNGNEQFF,TGTGCCATAAAGGACAGGGAGCCGAACGGCAATGAGCAGTTCTTC
-,TRBV7-2,14,TRBD1,TRBJ2-7,CASSIETGTHEQYF,TGTGCCAGCAGCATAGAGACAGGGACCCACGAGCAGTACTTC
-,TRBV5-4,16,TRBD2,TRBJ2-5,CASSAGTSGLQETQYF,TGTGCCAGCAGCGCGGGGACTAGCGGATTGCAAGAGACCCAGTACTTC
-,TRBV12-5,13,-,TRBJ2-4,CASGLVSAGEQYF,TGTGCTAGTGGTTTGGTATCCGCTGGTGAGCAGTACTTC
-,TRBV29-1,13,-,TRBJ1-1,CSVRGVQNTEAFF,TGCAGCGTTCGAGGGGTACAGAACACTGAAGCTTTCTTT
few,TRBV29-1,12,-,TRBJ2-1,CSVDRTYNEQFF,TGCAGCGTTGATAGGACTTACAATGAGCAGTTCTTC
few,TRBV6-6,13,-,TRBJ1-2,CASSYDGELGYTF,TGTGCCAGCAGTTACGACGGGGAACTTGGCTACACCTTC
-,TRBV5-5,15,TRBD1,TRBJ2-3,CASSLKQGQPDTQYF,TGTGCCAGCAGCTTAAAACAGGGGCAACCAGATACGCAGTATTTT
-,TRBV7-9,14,-,TRBJ2-5,CASSQARTKETQYF,TGTGCCAGCAGCCAGGCGAGGACTAAAGAGACCCAGTACTTC
few,TRBV6-6,13,TRBD1,TRBJ2-5,CASRLDRDETQYF,TGTGCCAGCAGGCTGGACAGGGATGAGACCCAGTACTTC
once,TRBV3-1,14,-,TRBJ1-2,CASSQDGGWGGYTF,TGTGCCAGCAGCCAAGATGGGGGGTGGGGAGGCTACACCTTC
-,TRBV7-3,13,-,TRBJ2-1,CASSFAAYNEQFF,TGTGCCAGCAGCTTCGCGGCCTACAATGAGCAGTTCTTC
-,TRBV5-1,15,-,TRBJ2-1,CASSLEGPTYNEQFF,TGCGCCAGCAGCTTGGAGGGACCAACATACAATGAGCAGTTCTTC
few,TRBV19,13,TRBD1,TRBJ1-2,CASSVGQHYGYTF,TGTGCCAGTAGTGTGGGACAGCACTATGGCTACACCTTC
-,TRBV6-2/TRBV6-3,15,TRBD1,TRBJ2-7,CANRTGTGIAYEQYF,TGTGCCAACCGGACCGGGACAGGCATTGCCTACGAGCAGTACTTC
-,TRBV29-1,12,TRBD1,TRBJ2-1,CSVDQGVFEQFF,TGCAGCGTTGATCAGGGGGTGTTTGAGCAGTTCTTC
-,TRBV24-1,14,TRBD1,TRBJ2-1,CATSNRGKDNEQFF,TGTGCCACCAGTAACAGGGGAAAGGACAATGAGCAGTTCTTC
-,TRBV7-2,18,TRBD2,TRBJ2-3,CASSLAASGRYPTDTQYF,TGTGCCAGCAGCTTAGCGGCTAGCGGGAGGTATCCGACAGATACGCAGTATTTT
-,TRBV12-3/TRBV12-4,12,-,TRBJ1-2,CASRFGAWGYTF,TGTGCCAGCAGGTTCGGGGCCTGGGGCTACACCTTC
few,TRBV5-5,11,-,TRBJ2-1,CASSRSSEQFF,TGTGCCAGCAGCCGCAGCAGTGAGCAGTTCTTC
-,TRBV29-1,13,TRBD1,TRBJ1-2,CSVKFDRDRHYTF,TGCAGCGTCAAATTCGACCGGGACAGACATTACACCTTC
-,TRBV20-1,12,-,TRBJ2-5,CSARDTGETQYF,TGCAGTGCTAGAGATACCGGGGAGACCCAGTACTTC
-,TRBV2,15,TRBD2,TRBJ2-7,CASSVGGLAGVEQYF,TGTGCCAGCAGTGTGGGAGGGCTAGCGGGAGTTGAGCAGTACTTC
-,TRBV20-1,14,-,TRBJ2-1,CSASSGTPYNEQFF,TGCAGTGCTAGTTCGGGGACCCCCTACAACGAGCAGTTCTTC
few,TRBV5-1,12,TRBD1,TRBJ2-7,CASSSRGHEQYF,TGCGCCAGCAGCTCCAGGGGGCACGAGCAGTACTTC
-,TRBV27,15,-,TRBJ1-2,CASSFTGSDSYGYTF,TGTGCCAGCAGTTTTACAGGGTCCGATTCCTATGGCTACACCTTC
-,TRBV5-6,13,-,TRBJ2-5,CASRLAFEETQYF,TGTGCCAGCAGGCTAGCGTTTGAAGAGACCCAGTACTTC
-,TRBV24-1,15,-,TRBJ2-1,CATSDLGEADNEQFF,TGTGCCACCAGTGATTTGGGGGAGGCGGACAATGAGCAGTTCTTC
few,TRBV5-1,12,-,TRBJ2-1,CASSPDLDEQFF,TGCGCCAGCAGCCCCGATTTGGATGAGCAGTTCTTC
-,TRBV6-2/TRBV6-3,15,-,TRBJ2-1,CASSSRLGTYNEQFF,TGTGCCAGCAGTTCCCGACTAGGAACTTACAATGAGCAGTTCTTC
-,TRBV7-8,16,-,TRBJ1-4,CASSLVPQPTNEKLFF,TGTGCCAGCAGCTTAGTCCCACAGCCGACTAATGAAAAACTGTTTTTT
-,TRBV7-2,16,TRBD2,TRBJ2-1,CASSFSGGASYNEQFF,TGTGCCAGCAGCTTTAGCGGGGGGGCGTCCTACAATGAGCAGTTCTTC
few,TRBV5-1,14,-,TRBJ2-7,CASSSGVAIYEQYF,TGCGCCAGCAGCTCAGGGGTAGCAATCTACGAGCAGTACTTC
-,TRBV3-1,16,TRBD1,TRBJ1-1,CASSQLGGGWNTEAFF,TGTGCCAGCAGCCAATTAGGGGGCGGATGGAACACTGAAGCTTTCTTT